Shown below are 13 T cell receptor beta chains from a single sample sequenced in a study of beta chain features in type 1 diabetes. Sequenced material consisted of expressed TCRB transcripts (all of the isolated RNA was reverse transcribed). The method was immunoSEQ multiplex PCR; TCRdb's version includes in-frame clones alone and lacks a portion of them. The sample yields 80,000 to 90,000 clones, 25% to 35% seen once. The sequenced sample was stem cell memory CD4+ T cells from blood. The receptors derive from a woman aged 18-30 years in good health.

V gene TRBV4-3 combines with J gene TRBJ1-6; no reliable D call. The CDR3 runs to 15 residues. CDR1 LGHNA and CDR2 YSLEER come from the germline V gene. The V gene lost 1 base and the J gene lost 6 bases, with 10 bases spanning the gap. The CDR3 DNA follows: TGCGCCAGCAGCCAAGCTCCAGGAGGTAATTCACCCCTCCACTTT. This gives the protein CASSQAPGGNSPLHF.

The table lists this clone with a count of one. This chain links TRBV2 with TRBJ2-5; 9 bases match TRBD2. The CDR3 is made up of 15 amino acids. Germline CDR1 SNHLY, CDR2 FYNNEI. Trimming took 6 bases from V and 3 from J; bases not matched to a gene: 8. CDR3 residues: CASSIFSGSKETQYF. CDR3 DNA: TGTGCCAGCAGCATCTTTAGCGGGAGCAAAGAGACCCAGTACTTC.

This clone was observed a handful of times. The rearrangement links TRBV7-9 to TRBJ2-7; D might be TRBD1 (5 bases). Germline V CDR1 and CDR2: SEHNR, FQNEAQ (reference sequence). V lost 1 base and J lost 6, with 16 bases in between. This CDR3 spans 15 amino acids. DNA of the CDR3: TGTGCCAGCAGCTTAGAAGGTCCCCTTAGGGGCGAGCAGTACTTC. It translates to CASSLEGPLRGEQYF. Complete variable domain (other parts from reference TRBV7-9 and TRBJ2-7): DTGVSQNPRHKITKRGQNVTFRCDPISEHNRLYWYRQTLGQGPEFLTYFQNEAQLEKSRLLSDRFSAERPKGSFSTLEIQRTEQGDSAMYLCASSLEGPLRGEQYFGPGTRLTVT.

The chain links TRBV5-1 to TRBJ2-3; D is uncertain. The length of the CDR3 is 15 residues. From germline, CDR1 is SGHRS and CDR2 YFSETQ. V was shortened by 4 bases and J by 0 bases, with 12 bases between the two germline ends. The CDR3 loop reads CASSPGSSSTDTQYF. The CDR3 DNA follows: TGCGCCAGCAGCCCAGGCAGCTCTAGCACAGATACGCAGTATTTT. The full variable domain, rest sourced from reference TRBV5-1 and TRBJ2-3, is KAGVTQTPRYLIKTRGQQVTLSCSPISGHRSVSWYQQTPGQGLQFLFEYFSETQRNKGNFPGRFSGRQFSNSRSEMNVSTLELGDSALYLCASSPGSSSTDTQYFGPGTRLTVL.

This clone was seen a few times. The rearrangement joins TRBV6-5 to TRBJ2-1; TRBD2 agrees at 14 bases. Germline lookup yields CDR1 MNHEY and CDR2 SVGAGI. The CDR3 sequence is 16 residues long. Unmatched junction bases numbered 0, after V lost 2 bases and J lost 3 bases. Here the CDR3 DNA reads TGTGCCAGCAGTTACGGGACTAGCGGGAGCTACAATGAGCAGTTCTTC. As protein: CASSYGTSGSYNEQFF.

This chain connects TRBV5-1 to TRBJ2-3; D is undetermined. In germline, CDR1 is SGHRS, CDR2 YFSETQ. This CDR3 spans 14 amino acids. Trimming removed 0 bases at V and 0 bases at J, with 5 bases between. CDR3 region: CASSLASSTDTQYF. Written as DNA, the CDR3 is TGCGCCAGCAGCTTGGCGTCGAGCACAGATACGCAGTATTTT.

The chain employs TRBV27 and TRBJ2-7, with 11 positions matching TRBD1. From germline, CDR1 is MNHEY and CDR2 SMNVEV (reference sequence). Trimming at V came to 5 bases and at J to 4 bases, leaving 10 bases not matched to a gene. CDR3 length equals 16 residues. The CDR3 DNA follows: TGTGCCAGCAGTCAAACCCGGACAGGGGGCTTGTACGAGCAGTACTTC. Translating it yields CASSQTRTGGLYEQYF.

The V and J genes are TRBV4-3 and TRBJ1-1; no firm D call. Germline lookup yields CDR1 LGHNA and CDR2 YSLEER. The germline V and J ends were trimmed by 1 base and 0 bases, with 9 bases remaining between them. CDR3 size: 15 residues. CDR3: CASSQVRSMNTEAFF. In DNA form, the CDR3 reads TGCGCCAGCAGCCAAGTACGGTCGATGAACACTGAAGCTTTCTTT.

The chain uses TRBV30 and TRBJ1-6; no clear D gene. The CDR3 totals 13 residues. Germline V gene data show CDR1 as GTSNPN and CDR2 as SVGIG (reference sequence). Trimming cost V 2 bases and J 5 bases, with 7 bases left between them. CDR3 in amino acids: CAWSTGNNSPLHF. CDR3 DNA sequence: TGTGCCTGGAGTACGGGTAATAATTCACCCCTCCACTTT.

CDR3 coding DNA: TGTGCCAGCAGTGGGAAGGGAGACCAAGAGACCCAGTACTTC. Amino acids: CASSGKGDQETQYF. This rearrangement joins TRBV27 to TRBJ2-5; weak D call: TRBD2 (5 bases). Germline-derived CDR1 and CDR2 are MNHEY and SMNVEV (reference sequence). The CDR3 length is 14 residues. Trimming removed 5 bases from V and 0 bases from J, with 10 bases in between.

This clone occurred a few times. The chain combines TRBV4-1 with TRBJ2-7, with D maybe TRBD1 (5 bases). Trimming took 1 base from V and 5 from J, leaving 33 bases between them. Germline V gene data show CDR1 as MGHRA and CDR2 as YSYEKL. This CDR3 comprises 21 residues. Here the CDR3 reads CASSQVRDRGISGKKWNEQYF. CDR3 DNA sequence: TGCGCCAGCAGCCAAGTTAGGGATAGGGGAATATCCGGAAAAAAGTGGAACGAGCAGTACTTC.

This clone showed up just a few times. The V call is TRBV6-1, the J call TRBJ2-3, with D possibly being TRBD2 (5 bases). The CDR3 extends over 13 amino acids. V was cut by 10 bases and J by 3 bases, with 14 bases left in between. Germline CDR1 and CDR2: MNHNS and SASEGT. The CDR3 region is CAITGGPTDTQYF. CDR3 sequence (DNA): TGTGCCATCACGGGCGGGCCGACAGATACGCAGTATTTT.

J is TRBJ2-4 and V is TRBV6-1, with 8 bases aligning to TRBD1. The CDR3 length is 14 residues. Trimming cost V 1 base and J 11 bases; bases outside gene matches: 7. Per germline, CDR1 MNHNS and CDR2 SASEGT. The CDR3: CASSEGGTGSLQYF. Here the CDR3 DNA reads TGTGCCAGCAGTGAAGGTGGGACAGGTTCCCTTCAGTACTTC.